The present TCR beta chain was sequenced within a study of blood T cell repertoires in COVID-19. Overall study context: COVID-19 samples collected from the United States, Italy and Spain covered acute and convalescent phases.

The CDR3 contains 14 residues. CDR1 SNHLY and CDR2 FYNNEI come from the germline V gene. The V and J ends lost 5 bases and 6 bases, in that order; junction bases with no gene match: 7. Sequencing used immunoSEQ multiplex PCR; TCRdb keeps in-frame clones, though not all of them. This sample has fewer than 250,000 clones, with 80% to 90% found just once. Across about two dozen US areas, participants ranged in age from about 18 to 90 years. Participants classified as exposed had met a COVID-19 case within 2 weeks before study entry. This sequence originates from a man in his fifties or sixties who had been exposed to COVID-19. This rearrangement joins TRBV2 to TRBJ1-2; TRBD1 aligns across 9 bases. Material: PBMCs or T cells enriched from blood (not recorded which). CDR3 DNA: TGTGCCAGCAGTCTCTGGACAGGGGCGAATGGCTACACCTTC. Protein: CASSLWTGANGYTF. The full variable domain, its missing parts supplied by reference TRBV2 and TRBJ1-2, is EPEVTQTPSHQVTQMGQEVILRCVPISNHLYFYWYRQILGQKVEFLVSFYNNEISEKSEIFDDQFSVERPDGSNFTLKIRSTKLEDSAMYFCASSLWTGANGYTFGSGTRLTVV.